A selection of T cell receptor beta chains follows, all from one sample in a study of blood T cell repertoires in COVID-19. The repertoire was sequenced with immunoSEQ multiplex PCR; TCRdb's copy has only in-frame clones and lacks some. The table has more than 45,000 clones, about 89% seen once. Sequenced input: peripheral blood. The receptors come from a man between 65 and 80 years old with active COVID-19. CDR3s include the opening cysteine and the closing phenylalanine or tryptophan. The D gene is left open where the match is weak. Rows give clone size only sometimes, using once, few, many, or a class for an expanded clone.

>TRBV6-5|once|TRBD1|14|TRBJ1-2
TGTGCCAGCACCAAGACAGGGATTAACTATGGCTACACCTTC
CASTKTGINYGYTF
>TRBV12-5|-|TRBD1|17|TRBJ2-3
TGTGCTAGTGGTTTGGGTGTTGGGACAGGTTTTGTGGATACGCAGTATTTT
CASGLGVGTGFVDTQYF
>TRBV11-2|-|TRBD1|17|TRBJ1-4
TGTGCCAGCAGCCAGAGGGGGGGGACAGGAACTAATGAAAAACTGTTTTTT
CASSQRGGTGTNEKLFF
>TRBV14|-|TRBD2|16|TRBJ2-1
TGTGCCAGCAGCCAGGGACTAGCGGGGCCATGGGATGAGCAGTTCTTC
CASSQGLAGPWDEQFF
>TRBV7-2|-|-|17|TRBJ2-3
TGTGCCAGCAGCTTAGGAGGGGCCGGACAGCCGACAGATACGCAGTATTTT
CASSLGGAGQPTDTQYF
>TRBV6-5|-|-|14|TRBJ1-1
TGTGCCAGCAGGCACAGGACCCGATGGACTGAAGCTTTCTTT
CASRHRTRWTEAFF
>TRBV5-8|-|-|14|TRBJ2-7
TGTGCCAGCAGGAAGAAGCCAGGGGCCCACGAGCAGTACTTC
CASRKKPGAHEQYF
>TRBV6-4|once|-|15|TRBJ1-4
TGTGCCAGCAGTGCCACAGGGACCGCTAATGAAAAACTGTTTTTT
CASSATGTANEKLFF
>TRBV18|-|TRBD1|16|TRBJ1-2
TGTGCCAGCTCACCCGGGACAGGGGGGTTGAGTAGTGGCTACACCTTC
CASSPGTGGLSSGYTF
>TRBV9|-|-|13|TRBJ2-3
TGTGCCAGCCAGCGGCGAAGCACAGATACGCAGTATTTT
CASQRRSTDTQYF
>TRBV6-6|-|TRBD2|15|TRBJ2-7
TGTGCCAGCAGTTACTCGAATCGGGGGGAGGGCGAGCAGTACTTC
CASSYSNRGEGEQYF
>TRBV27|-|TRBD1|15|TRBJ1-3
TGTGCCAGCAGGCGGACAGGGAACTCTGGAAACACCATATATTTT
CASRRTGNSGNTIYF
>TRBV28|once|-|17|TRBJ2-2
TGTGCCAGCAGTTTTTCCGTCGGGGATAAGAACACCGGGGAGCTGTTTTTT
CASSFSVGDKNTGELFF
>TRBV20-1|-|-|13|TRBJ1-2
TGCAGTGCTGGTGACGGTAGATATTATGGCTACACCTTC
CSAGDGRYYGYTF
>TRBV30|-|-|11|TRBJ1-4
TGTGCCTCCCGACAGAATGAAAAACTGTTTTTT
CASRQNEKLFF
>TRBV7-7|-|-|14|TRBJ2-3
TGTGCTAGCAGCTTAGCGCTCGGGTCTCATACGCAGTATTTT
CASSLALGSHTQYF